One TCR beta chain is described in this entry. Its matching antigen is unknown. The entry originates in a study of cytomegalovirus exposure and HLA in healthy donors. In the PCR, 60 Vbeta and 13 Jbeta primers were used. TCRdb keeps only in-frame clones here, not all; method: immunoSEQ multiplex PCR. The repertoire holds some 100,000 clones, about three quarters seen once, with more than 10% in the top ten. V lost 4 bases and J lost 3, with 10 bases in between. Germline CDR1 reads LGHNA; CDR2 reads YNFKEQ. This CDR3 spans 13 amino acids. Whole-study results and caveats: A later analysis reported that several of the most significant clusters appeared to be linked to common viral pathogens, among them Epstein-Barr virus. Sequencing likely caused a cluster of highly shared sequence variants.

The sequencing sample was made of PBMCs. The receptor was isolated from a woman aged 40 to 50 in good health and CMV-seropositive. The chain combines TRBV4-2 with TRBJ2-7; TRBD1 might be the D (5 bases). CDR3: CASSPQGFYEQYF. DNA for the CDR3: TGTGCCAGCAGCCCGCAGGGATTCTACGAGCAGTACTTC.